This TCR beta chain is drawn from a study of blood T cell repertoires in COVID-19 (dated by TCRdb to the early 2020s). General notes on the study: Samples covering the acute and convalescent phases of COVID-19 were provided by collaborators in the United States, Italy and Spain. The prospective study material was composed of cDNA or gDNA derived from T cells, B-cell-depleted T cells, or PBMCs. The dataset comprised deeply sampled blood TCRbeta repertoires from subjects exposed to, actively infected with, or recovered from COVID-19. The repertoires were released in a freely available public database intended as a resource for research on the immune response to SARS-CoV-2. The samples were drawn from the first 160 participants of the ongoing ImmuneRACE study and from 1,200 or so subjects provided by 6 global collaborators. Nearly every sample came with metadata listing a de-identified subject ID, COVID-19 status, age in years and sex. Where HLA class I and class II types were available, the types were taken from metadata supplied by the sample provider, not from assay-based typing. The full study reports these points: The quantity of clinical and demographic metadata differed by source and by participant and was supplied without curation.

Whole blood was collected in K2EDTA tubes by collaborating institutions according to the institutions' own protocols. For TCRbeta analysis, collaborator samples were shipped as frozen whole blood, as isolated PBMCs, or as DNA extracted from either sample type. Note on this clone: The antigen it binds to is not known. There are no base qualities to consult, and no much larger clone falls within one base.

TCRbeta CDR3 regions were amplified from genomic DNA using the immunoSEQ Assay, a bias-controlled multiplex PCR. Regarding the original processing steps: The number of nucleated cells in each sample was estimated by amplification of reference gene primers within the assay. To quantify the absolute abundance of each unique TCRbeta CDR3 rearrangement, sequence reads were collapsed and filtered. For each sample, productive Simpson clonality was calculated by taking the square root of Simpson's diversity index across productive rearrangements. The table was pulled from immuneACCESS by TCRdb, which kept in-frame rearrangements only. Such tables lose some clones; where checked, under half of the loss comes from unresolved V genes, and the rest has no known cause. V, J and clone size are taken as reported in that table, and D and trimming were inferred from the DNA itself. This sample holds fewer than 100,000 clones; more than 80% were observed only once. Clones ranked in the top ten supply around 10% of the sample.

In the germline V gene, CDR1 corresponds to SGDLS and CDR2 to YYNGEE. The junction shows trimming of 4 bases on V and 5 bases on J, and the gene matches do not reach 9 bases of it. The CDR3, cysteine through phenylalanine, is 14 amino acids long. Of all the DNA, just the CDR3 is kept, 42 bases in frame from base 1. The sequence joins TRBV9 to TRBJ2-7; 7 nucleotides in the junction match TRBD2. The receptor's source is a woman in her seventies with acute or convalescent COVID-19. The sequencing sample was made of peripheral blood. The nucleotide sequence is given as TGTGCCAGCAGCACTGACGAAGGGAGGGACGAGCAGTACTTC. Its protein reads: CASSTDEGRDEQYF.